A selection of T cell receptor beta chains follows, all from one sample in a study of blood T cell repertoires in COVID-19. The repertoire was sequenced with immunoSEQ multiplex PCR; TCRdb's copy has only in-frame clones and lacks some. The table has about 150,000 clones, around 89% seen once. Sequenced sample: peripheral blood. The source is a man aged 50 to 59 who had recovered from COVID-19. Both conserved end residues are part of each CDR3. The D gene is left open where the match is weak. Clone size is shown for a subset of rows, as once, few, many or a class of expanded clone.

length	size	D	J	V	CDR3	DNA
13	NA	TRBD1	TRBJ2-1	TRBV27	CASSLGTDNEQFF	TGTGCCAGCAGTCTCGGGACAGACAATGAGCAGTTCTTC
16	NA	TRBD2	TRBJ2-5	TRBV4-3	CASSQGGGTGQETQYF	TGCGCCAGCAGCCAAGGGGGGGGGACGGGGCAAGAGACCCAGTACTTC
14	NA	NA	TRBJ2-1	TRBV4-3	CASSLADLDAEQFF	TGCGCCAGCAGCCTCGCGGACTTAGACGCTGAGCAGTTCTTC
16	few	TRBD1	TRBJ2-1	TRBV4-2	CASSQEGDRGRKKQFF	TGTGCCAGCAGCCAAGAAGGGGACAGGGGGCGCAAAAAGCAGTTCTTC
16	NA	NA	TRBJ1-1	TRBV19	CASSIALQGWNTEAFF	TGTGCCAGTAGTATAGCCTTACAGGGTTGGAACACTGAAGCTTTCTTT
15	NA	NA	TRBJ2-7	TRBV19	CASSIAPAGGYEQYF	TGTGCCAGTAGTATAGCCCCGGCAGGGGGGTACGAGCAGTACTTC
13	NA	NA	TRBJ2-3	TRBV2	CASRRQGTDTQYF	TGTGCCAGCAGACGACAGGGCACAGATACGCAGTATTTT
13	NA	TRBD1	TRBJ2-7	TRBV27	CASKVRGQNEQYF	TGTGCCAGCAAGGTCAGGGGGCAAAACGAGCAGTACTTC
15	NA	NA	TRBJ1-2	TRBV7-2	CASSSRQLGIYGYTF	TGTGCCAGCAGCTCCCGACAGCTGGGGATCTATGGCTACACCTTC
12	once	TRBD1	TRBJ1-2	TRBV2	CATGQGNYGYTF	TGTGCCACCGGACAGGGGAACTATGGCTACACCTTC
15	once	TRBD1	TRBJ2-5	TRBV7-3	CASSPAGDRAETQYF	TGTGCCAGCAGCCCGGCTGGGGACAGGGCGGAGACCCAGTACTTC
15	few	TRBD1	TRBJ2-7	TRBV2	CASSEAGQEFYEQYF	TGTGCCAGCAGTGAAGCGGGACAGGAATTCTACGAGCAGTACTTC
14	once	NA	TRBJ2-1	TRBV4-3	CASSQDRNLNEQFF	TGCGCCAGCAGCCAAGATAGAAATCTTAATGAGCAGTTCTTC
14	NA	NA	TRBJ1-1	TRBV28	CASSRDQGRTEAFF	TGTGCCAGCAGTCGAGATCAGGGTAGGACTGAAGCTTTCTTT
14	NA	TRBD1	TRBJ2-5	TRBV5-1	CASSQATGGETQYF	TGCGCCAGCAGCCAAGCGACAGGGGGAGAGACCCAGTACTTC
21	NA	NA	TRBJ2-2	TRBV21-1	CASSKDGKEPASGRPAGELFF	TGTGCCAGCAGCAAAGATGGAAAGGAGCCCGCTAGCGGGAGGCCGGCCGGGGAGCTGTTTTTT
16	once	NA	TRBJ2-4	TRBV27	CASSYLPAGGQNIQYF	TGTGCCAGCAGTTACCTCCCCGCAGGGGGGCAAAACATTCAGTACTTC
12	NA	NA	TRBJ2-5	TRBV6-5	CASSLTGTLQYF	TGTGCCAGCAGCCTTACAGGGACCCTTCAGTACTTC
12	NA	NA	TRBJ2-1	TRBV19	CASRNPPGEQFF	TGTGCCAGTAGAAACCCCCCCGGTGAGCAGTTCTTC
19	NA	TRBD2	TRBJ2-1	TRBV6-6	CASRPLVAGGMSSYNEQFF	TGTGCCAGCCGTCCTCTGGTAGCGGGGGGGATGAGCTCCTACAATGAGCAGTTCTTC
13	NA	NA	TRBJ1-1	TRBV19	CASSIDTGSEAFF	TGTGCCAGTAGTATAGACACAGGGTCTGAAGCTTTCTTT
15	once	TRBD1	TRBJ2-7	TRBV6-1	CASSEIWTGTYEQYF	TGTGCCAGCAGTGAAATCTGGACAGGGACCTACGAGCAGTACTTC